The 10 T cell receptor beta chains listed next were all sequenced from one sample in a study of blood T cell repertoires in COVID-19. TCRdb's copy holds only in-frame clones and misses some; the assay was immunoSEQ multiplex PCR. The sample includes 220,000 or so clones, about 82% of them seen just once. The sequencing sample was made of PBMCs or T cells enriched from blood (not recorded which). These receptors all stem from a woman between 50 and 59 years old who had recovered from COVID-19.

V and J are TRBV27 and TRBJ2-3; 10 nucleotides align to TRBD2. The CDR3 loop spans 15 amino acids. The junction had 3 bases not matched to a gene; V was cut back by 3 bases and J by 3 bases. Germline CDR1 reads MNHEY; CDR2 reads SMNVEV (reference sequence). The CDR3 sequence: CASSFGLAETDTQYF. CDR3 nucleotides: TGTGCCAGCAGTTTTGGACTAGCGGAGACAGATACGCAGTATTTT.

In its sample, this clone was seen once. This rearrangement joins TRBV14 to TRBJ1-2; no firm D call. Germline assignment: CDR1 SGHDN and CDR2 FVKESK. Trimming took off 0 bases at V and 2 bases at J, with 4 bases between the two ends. The CDR3 has 13 amino acids. This CDR3 reads CASSQERNYGYTF. The DNA of the CDR3 is TGTGCCAGCAGCCAAGAACGGAACTATGGCTACACCTTC.

The rearrangement joins TRBV18 to TRBJ2-7; TRBD2 might be the D (5 bases). This CDR3 has 14 residues. V was cut by 2 bases and J by 6 bases, with 14 bases left in between. Germline CDR1 reads KGHSH; CDR2 reads LQKENI. The CDR3 coding sequence is TGTGCCAGCTCACCAAGGACGATTACTAGCGAGCAGTACTTC. The encoded protein is CASSPRTITSEQYF.

The rearrangement joins TRBV4-1 to TRBJ1-3; TRBD1 matches at 10 bases. CDR3 size: 17 residues. The V segment lost 4 bases and the J segment 2 bases; nucleotides outside the gene matches: 8. From germline, CDR1 is MGHRA and CDR2 YSYEKL. DNA for the CDR3: TGCGCCAGCAGCCGTGGACAGGGGGAGTCAGCTGGAAACACCATATATTTT. Its translation is CASSRGQGESAGNTIYF.

CDR3 DNA sequence: TGTGCCAGTAGCTTCGGAGATACGCAGTATTTT. Encoded protein: CASSFGDTQYF. V is TRBV19 and J is TRBJ2-3; the D is unclear. Germline CDR1 reads LNHDA; CDR2 reads SQIVND (reference sequence). The CDR3 runs 11 residues. V gave up 6 bases and J gave up 5 bases, with 6 bases separating them.

The V call is TRBV7-6, the J call TRBJ2-1; 13 nucleotides align to TRBD2. CDR1 SGHVS and CDR2 FNYEAQ come from the germline V gene. The J segment lost 7 bases and the V segment lost 4 bases, leaving 10 bases of the junction unmatched. The CDR3 has 17 amino acids. The CDR3 DNA follows: TGTGCCAGCAGCTACCCCGGGACTAGCGGGACGGGGAATGAGCAGTTCTTC. Its protein is CASSYPGTSGTGNEQFF.

The chain has TRBV18 and TRBJ1-6; perhaps TRBD1 as D (5 bases). Germline V gives CDR1 KGHSH, CDR2 LQKENI. CDR3 size: 15 residues. Trimming removed 0 bases from V and 7 bases from J, with 10 bases in between. CDR3 amino acids: CASSPPAGRNSPLHF. The CDR3 nucleotides are TGTGCCAGCTCACCACCGGCAGGGCGGAATTCACCCCTCCACTTT.

This rearrangement joins TRBV21-1 to TRBJ2-7; the table gives TRBD2 as D, unverified against the DNA. TRBV21-1 is a documented pseudogene. The CDR3 has 17 residues. CDR3 nucleotide sequence: TGTGCCAGCAGCAAAGCCCGAGCTCGAGTTGTCCCGGACGAGCAGTACTTC. The encoded protein is CASSKARARVVPDEQYF.

The genes are TRBV4-2 and TRBJ2-6, with TRBD1 matching over 10 bases. Germline CDR1 and CDR2: LGHNA and YNFKEQ. The CDR3 is 18 residues long. V trimming: 5 bases; J trimming: 3 bases; junction bases outside the gene matches: 10. The CDR3: CASSSLGDRGSGANVLTF. The CDR3 region has the DNA TGTGCCAGCAGCTCCTTAGGGGACAGGGGAAGTGGGGCCAACGTCCTGACTTTC.

This clone was observed a few times. The chain combines TRBV5-4 with TRBJ1-1, with TRBD1 matching 11 bases. Per germline, CDR1 SGHNT and CDR2 YYREEE (reference sequence). CDR3 length: 18 amino acids. Unmatched junction bases numbered 9, after V lost 2 bases and J lost 0 bases. CDR3 in DNA: TGTGCCAGCAGCTTACGGACAGGGGGCGGCGGTATGAACACTGAAGCTTTCTTT. This translates into CASSLRTGGGGMNTEAFF.